A selection of T cell receptor beta chains follows, all from one sample in a study of CD8 T cells in ankylosing spondylitis. TCRdb independently ran MiXCR on the 5' RACE reads; one entry per CDR3 protein. The table has about 220,000 distinct CDR3 sequences, roughly 6.6% seen once. Sequencing used blood, either unsorted or a sorted T cell fraction (not recorded which). These receptors came from a male donor with ankylosing spondylitis. Each CDR3 is given with its conserved first and last residue. Fields, in order: clone size, J gene, D gene, V gene, CDR3 DNA, CDR3 protein. The D gene is left open where the match is weak. Rows may omit the clone size; those that give it use once, few, many or a size class.

clone_size: many; j_call: TRBJ2-1; d_call: -; v_call: TRBV4-1; cdr3_nt: TGCGCCAGCAGCCATCCCAGGGGGGGGAGGGCCGGAGGTTCCTCTGCGAATGAGCAGTTCTTC; cdr3_aa: CASSHPRGGRAGGSSANEQFF
clone_size: few; j_call: TRBJ2-2; d_call: -; v_call: TRBV11-3; cdr3_nt: TGTGCCAGCAGCTTCGTGGCCCCCGGCCCCGGGGAGCTGTTTTTT; cdr3_aa: CASSFVAPGPGELFF
clone_size: many; j_call: TRBJ1-2; d_call: TRBD1; v_call: TRBV7-9; cdr3_nt: TGTGCCAGCAGCCCTACAGGGGCGTCTGCGTGGGGCTACACCTTC; cdr3_aa: CASSPTGASAWGYTF
clone_size: many; j_call: TRBJ1-6; d_call: -; v_call: TRBV20-1; cdr3_nt: TGCAGTGCCCCCTTCAGGGCCCGGAATTCACCCCTCCACTTT; cdr3_aa: CSAPFRARNSPLHF
clone_size: -; j_call: TRBJ2-1; d_call: -; v_call: TRBV5-1; cdr3_nt: TGCGCCAGCAGCTTGTTTGGGGGGGCAGACGATGAGCAGTTCTTC; cdr3_aa: CASSLFGGADDEQFF
clone_size: many; j_call: TRBJ2-7; d_call: TRBD2; v_call: TRBV6-5; cdr3_nt: TGTGCCAGCGGATTACTAGCGGGAGCCCTCGAGCAGTACTTC; cdr3_aa: CASGLLAGALEQYF
clone_size: medium-sized; j_call: TRBJ2-1; d_call: -; v_call: TRBV28; cdr3_nt: TGTGCCAGCAGCGACCTTACTGACAATGAGCAGTTCTTC; cdr3_aa: CASSDLTDNEQFF
clone_size: few; j_call: TRBJ2-3; d_call: -; v_call: TRBV7-9; cdr3_nt: TGTGCCAGCAGCCAAAGGCCCTATACGCAGTATTTT; cdr3_aa: CASSQRPYTQYF
clone_size: few; j_call: TRBJ2-7; d_call: -; v_call: TRBV28; cdr3_nt: TGTGCCAGCAGTTTAAGGTCCCTAGCGCCGACGAAGCAGTACTTC; cdr3_aa: CASSLRSLAPTKQYF
clone_size: -; j_call: TRBJ2-5; d_call: -; v_call: TRBV6-5; cdr3_nt: TGTGCCAGCACCCAGGTGGCACCAGTTTACCAAGAGACCCAGTACTTC; cdr3_aa: CASTQVAPVYQETQYF
clone_size: many; j_call: TRBJ2-2; d_call: -; v_call: TRBV9; cdr3_nt: TGTGCCAGCAGCCCTTCCCCTCCAGAGGCCGGGGAGCTGTTTTTT; cdr3_aa: CASSPSPPEAGELFF
clone_size: many; j_call: TRBJ1-2; d_call: TRBD1; v_call: TRBV18; cdr3_nt: TGTGCCAGCTCACCACCAAGGGGACAGCCCTATGGCTACACCTTC; cdr3_aa: CASSPPRGQPYGYTF
clone_size: many; j_call: TRBJ2-3; d_call: TRBD2; v_call: TRBV5-1; cdr3_nt: TGCGCCAGCTTAGGGAGGGTTCGAGATACGCAGTATTTT; cdr3_aa: CASLGRVRDTQYF
clone_size: many; j_call: TRBJ2-1; d_call: -; v_call: TRBV7-3; cdr3_nt: TGTGCCAGCAGCTACCGGGACACCAAAATTTACAATGAGCAGTTCTTC; cdr3_aa: CASSYRDTKIYNEQFF
clone_size: many; j_call: TRBJ1-6; d_call: -; v_call: TRBV20-1; cdr3_nt: TGCAGTGCTAGCCCCCGGGGCGCCTATAATTCACCCCTCCACTTT; cdr3_aa: CSASPRGAYNSPLHF
clone_size: many; j_call: TRBJ1-2; d_call: -; v_call: TRBV5-1; cdr3_nt: TGCGCCAGCAGCTTGGTCCCCTCCGACTATGGCTACACCTTC; cdr3_aa: CASSLVPSDYGYTF
clone_size: many; j_call: TRBJ2-3; d_call: -; v_call: TRBV12-3/TRBV12-4; cdr3_nt: TGTGCCAGCAGTCCCGTCCTGCGGGCCGATACGCAGTATTTT; cdr3_aa: CASSPVLRADTQYF
clone_size: -; j_call: TRBJ2-1; d_call: -; v_call: TRBV6-2/TRBV6-3; cdr3_nt: TGTGCCAGCAGTTATCGGGCCCACAATGAGCAGTTCTTC; cdr3_aa: CASSYRAHNEQFF
clone_size: many; j_call: TRBJ2-7; d_call: TRBD1; v_call: TRBV28; cdr3_nt: TGTGCCAGCACCAGGGGGCTCGCCTACGAGCAGTACTTC; cdr3_aa: CASTRGLAYEQYF
clone_size: few; j_call: TRBJ2-2; d_call: -; v_call: TRBV11-2; cdr3_nt: TGTGCCAGCAGCTTAGGGGTGACAGAAAACACCGGGGAGCTGTTTTTT; cdr3_aa: CASSLGVTENTGELFF
clone_size: -; j_call: TRBJ2-7; d_call: -; v_call: TRBV28; cdr3_nt: TGTGCCAGCAGCCACGGGCTAAGTACTTACGAGCAGTACTTC; cdr3_aa: CASSHGLSTYEQYF
clone_size: many; j_call: TRBJ2-1; d_call: -; v_call: TRBV29-1; cdr3_nt: TGCAGCGCCCGGGGGTCCCCCGTTACAAATGAGCAGTTCTTC; cdr3_aa: CSARGSPVTNEQFF
clone_size: -; j_call: TRBJ1-2; d_call: TRBD1; v_call: TRBV9; cdr3_nt: TGTGCCAGCAGCGGGACAGGGGATGGGCGGTATGGCTACACCTTC; cdr3_aa: CASSGTGDGRYGYTF
clone_size: few; j_call: TRBJ2-7; d_call: -; v_call: TRBV4-1; cdr3_nt: TGCGCCAGCAGCCAACTACCCGTTTCCTACGAGCAGTACTTC; cdr3_aa: CASSQLPVSYEQYF
clone_size: many; j_call: TRBJ1-2; d_call: -; v_call: TRBV29-1; cdr3_nt: TGCAGCGTTGAAGAAAAGGGGCAGCCTAACTATGGCTACACCTTC; cdr3_aa: CSVEEKGQPNYGYTF
clone_size: many; j_call: TRBJ1-2; d_call: TRBD1; v_call: TRBV6-2/TRBV6-3; cdr3_nt: TGTGCCAGCAGTTACCCTAGGGACAGGCCCGACTATGGCTACACCTTC; cdr3_aa: CASSYPRDRPDYGYTF
clone_size: many; j_call: TRBJ2-4; d_call: -; v_call: TRBV29-1; cdr3_nt: TGCAGCGTTATAGTGGCAAACATTCAGTACTTC; cdr3_aa: CSVIVANIQYF
clone_size: many; j_call: TRBJ2-1; d_call: -; v_call: TRBV2; cdr3_nt: TGTGCCAGCTCTGTCGACGGCAATGAGCAGTTCTTC; cdr3_aa: CASSVDGNEQFF
clone_size: many; j_call: TRBJ2-5; d_call: -; v_call: TRBV6-1; cdr3_nt: TGTGCCAGCAGTGCTACAGGGAAGACCCAGTACTTC; cdr3_aa: CASSATGKTQYF
clone_size: many; j_call: TRBJ2-7; d_call: -; v_call: TRBV6-1; cdr3_nt: TGTGCCAGCAGTGAAGCTGGGACTGCATACTACGAGCAGTACTTC; cdr3_aa: CASSEAGTAYYEQYF
clone_size: -; j_call: TRBJ1-6; d_call: -; v_call: TRBV15; cdr3_nt: TGTGCCACCAGCGGGAGAGCTGCGGGGGCCTATAATTCACCCCTCCACTTT; cdr3_aa: CATSGRAAGAYNSPLHF
clone_size: many; j_call: TRBJ2-7; d_call: -; v_call: TRBV7-8; cdr3_nt: TGTGCCAGCAGCTTTTTGGTATACGAGCAGTACTTC; cdr3_aa: CASSFLVYEQYF
clone_size: many; j_call: TRBJ2-2; d_call: -; v_call: TRBV5-1; cdr3_nt: TGCGCCAGCAGGCCGGGGAACACCGGGGAGCTGTTTTTT; cdr3_aa: CASRPGNTGELFF
clone_size: many; j_call: TRBJ1-2; d_call: TRBD1; v_call: TRBV6-1; cdr3_nt: TGTGCCAGCAGGGAGGGGGCTAGCTATGGCTACACCTTC; cdr3_aa: CASREGASYGYTF
clone_size: -; j_call: TRBJ2-7; d_call: -; v_call: TRBV4-2; cdr3_nt: TGTGCCAGCAGCCAGTATAGGGACGCCGGAGTGAGGTACGAGCAGTACTTC; cdr3_aa: CASSQYRDAGVRYEQYF
clone_size: many; j_call: TRBJ2-1; d_call: TRBD2; v_call: TRBV5-1; cdr3_nt: TGCGCCAGCAGCTTGAACTCCCCCGGGACTAGCCTGTACAATGAGCAGTTCTTC; cdr3_aa: CASSLNSPGTSLYNEQFF
clone_size: many; j_call: TRBJ1-1; d_call: TRBD1; v_call: TRBV4-3; cdr3_nt: TGCGCCAGCAGCCAGGGCACAGGGGTGAAGACTGAAGCTTTCTTT; cdr3_aa: CASSQGTGVKTEAFF
clone_size: many; j_call: TRBJ1-5; d_call: -; v_call: TRBV15; cdr3_nt: TGTGCCACCAGCAGGGAAGGGGGGGGGAAGGAGGAGCCCCAGCATTTT; cdr3_aa: CATSREGGGKEEPQHF
clone_size: many; j_call: TRBJ2-1; d_call: TRBD2; v_call: TRBV7-9; cdr3_nt: TGTGCCAGCAGCTACGGACTAGCCCAGTTCTTC; cdr3_aa: CASSYGLAQFF
clone_size: many; j_call: TRBJ2-7; d_call: TRBD2; v_call: TRBV9; cdr3_nt: TGTGCCAGCAGCGTAGCTCCGGGAGGGTACGAGCAGTACTTC; cdr3_aa: CASSVAPGGYEQYF
clone_size: many; j_call: TRBJ1-2; d_call: -; v_call: TRBV29-1; cdr3_nt: TGCAGCGTTGAAGATCCGGGGGGGCAAGTCTATGGCTACACCTTC; cdr3_aa: CSVEDPGGQVYGYTF
clone_size: many; j_call: TRBJ2-7; d_call: TRBD1; v_call: TRBV6-5; cdr3_nt: TGTGCCAGCAGTTACTCACCCCACAGGGGGCGTCCCTACGAGCAGTACTTC; cdr3_aa: CASSYSPHRGRPYEQYF
clone_size: few; j_call: TRBJ2-1; d_call: -; v_call: TRBV6-2/TRBV6-3; cdr3_nt: TGTGCCAGCAGTTTGGACCAGAGCTCCTACAATGAGCAGTTCTTC; cdr3_aa: CASSLDQSSYNEQFF
clone_size: many; j_call: TRBJ1-1; d_call: TRBD1; v_call: TRBV29-1; cdr3_nt: TGCAGCGTCGCTCGGGACAGGGAGCACACTGAAGCTTTCTTT; cdr3_aa: CSVARDREHTEAFF
clone_size: many; j_call: TRBJ2-2; d_call: -; v_call: TRBV10-3; cdr3_nt: TGTGCCACCGGGACACCTTTGAACACCGGGGAGCTGTTTTTT; cdr3_aa: CATGTPLNTGELFF
clone_size: few; j_call: TRBJ2-1; d_call: TRBD2; v_call: TRBV20-1; cdr3_nt: TGCAGTGCTAGCGACGGGAGGACCACCTACAATGAGCAGTTCTTC; cdr3_aa: CSASDGRTTYNEQFF